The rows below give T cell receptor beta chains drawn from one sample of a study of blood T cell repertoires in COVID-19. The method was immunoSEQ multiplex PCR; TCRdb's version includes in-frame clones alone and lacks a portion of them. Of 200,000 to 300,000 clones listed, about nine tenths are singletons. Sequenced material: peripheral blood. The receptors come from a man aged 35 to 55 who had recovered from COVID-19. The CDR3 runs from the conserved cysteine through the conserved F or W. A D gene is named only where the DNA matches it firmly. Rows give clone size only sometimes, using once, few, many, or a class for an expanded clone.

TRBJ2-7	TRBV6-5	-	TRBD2	TGTGCCAGCAGTTCAGGACTAGCGGGAGTTGGGCAGTACTTC	CASSSGLAGVGQYF
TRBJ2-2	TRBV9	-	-	TGTGCCAGCAGCCCCCCTTCGCGGCTGAACACCGGGGAGCTGTTTTTT	CASSPPSRLNTGELFF
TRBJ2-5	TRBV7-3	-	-	TGTGCCAGCAGCTTAGCGGGGACTTTGGGGCAAGAGACCCAGTACTTC	CASSLAGTLGQETQYF
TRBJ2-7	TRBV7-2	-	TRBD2	TGTGCCAGCAGTCTCCCCGGGACTAGTCTCAACGAGCAGTACTTC	CASSLPGTSLNEQYF
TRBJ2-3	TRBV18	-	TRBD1	TGTGCCAGCTCACCACTCCGGGACAGGGGGGATACGCAGTATTTT	CASSPLRDRGDTQYF
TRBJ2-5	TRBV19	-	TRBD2	TGTGCCAGTAGTATGGGACTAGCGGGACCTCAAGAGACCCAGTACTTC	CASSMGLAGPQETQYF
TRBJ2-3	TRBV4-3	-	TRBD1	TGCGCCAGCAGCCAAACTCCCGGGACAGTCACAGATACGCAGTATTTT	CASSQTPGTVTDTQYF
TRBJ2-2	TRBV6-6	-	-	TGTGCCAGCAGTTCCGGCGGAAACACCGGGGAGCTGTTTTTT	CASSSGGNTGELFF
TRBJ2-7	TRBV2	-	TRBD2	TGTGCCAGCAGTAGACCGGGACTAGCCTACGAGCAGTACTTC	CASSRPGLAYEQYF
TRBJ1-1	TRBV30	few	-	TGTGCCTGGAGTGTACGAGCTGAAGCTTTCTTT	CAWSVRAEAFF
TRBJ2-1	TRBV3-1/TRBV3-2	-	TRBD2	TGTGCCAGCAGCCCGACCTTCGGGGGGGCCTACAATGAGCAGTTCTTC	CASSPTFGGAYNEQFF
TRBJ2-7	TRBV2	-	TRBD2	TGTGCCAGCAGCCTCACTAGCGGGAGGGCCTCATCCTACGAGCAGTACTTC	CASSLTSGRASSYEQYF
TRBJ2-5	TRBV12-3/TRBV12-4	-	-	TGTGCCATCCAGACGACACAAGAGACCCAGTACTTC	CAIQTTQETQYF
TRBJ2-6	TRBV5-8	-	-	TGTGCCAGCAGCTTGGAGAGTCCGGGGGCCAACGTCCTGACTTTC	CASSLESPGANVLTF
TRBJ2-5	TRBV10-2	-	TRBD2	TGCGCCAGCAGATGGACTAGCGGGGGGGAAGAGACCCAGTACTTC	CASRWTSGGEETQYF
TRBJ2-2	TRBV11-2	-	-	TGTGCCAGCAGCTTATTCAGGAAAGTGGCCGGGGAGCTGTTTTTT	CASSLFRKVAGELFF
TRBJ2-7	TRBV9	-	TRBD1	TGTGCCAGCAGCCAGGGACAGGGGGCTTACGAGCAGTACTTC	CASSQGQGAYEQYF
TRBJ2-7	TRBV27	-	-	TGTGCCAGCAGTTTCGGAGGCTCCTACGAGCAGTACTTC	CASSFGGSYEQYF
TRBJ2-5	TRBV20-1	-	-	TGCAGTGCTAGTAGGTCTGGCGCTATCAGAGGGGAGACCCAGTACTTC	CSASRSGAIRGETQYF
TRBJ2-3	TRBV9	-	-	TGTGCCAGCAGCGTAGCTGGAGCGAGTCTAGCCGCATTCACAGATACGCAGTATTTT	CASSVAGASLAAFTDTQYF
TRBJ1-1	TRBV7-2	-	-	TGTGCCAGCAGCCCGGGACTCATCACTGAAGCTTTCTTT	CASSPGLITEAFF
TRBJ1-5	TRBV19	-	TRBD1	TGTGCCAGTAGTATAACGTCGGCAGGGGGACGGCGACAGCCCCAGCATTTT	CASSITSAGGRRQPQHF
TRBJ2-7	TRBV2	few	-	TGTGCCAGCAGTGCCAGTACACACTACGAGCAGTACTTC	CASSASTHYEQYF
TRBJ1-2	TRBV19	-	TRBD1	TGTGCCAGTACCGAACCCGACAGGGAGATTGGAGGCTACACCTTC	CASTEPDREIGGYTF
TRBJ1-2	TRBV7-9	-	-	TGTGCCAGCAGCTTAACGACAGGAACCTATGGCTACACCTTC	CASSLTTGTYGYTF
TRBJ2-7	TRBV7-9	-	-	TGTGCCACCTCCCCGCCCGGGAACTCCTACGAGCAGTACTTC	CATSPPGNSYEQYF
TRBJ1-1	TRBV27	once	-	TGTGCCAGCAGTCCAGCAAGAACAGGGAACACTGAAGCTTTCTTT	CASSPARTGNTEAFF
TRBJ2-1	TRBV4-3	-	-	TGCGCCAGCAGCCAACTACTGGGGGGTCTGGGGAACAATGAGCAGTTCTTC	CASSQLLGGLGNNEQFF
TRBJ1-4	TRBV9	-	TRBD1	TGTGCCAGCAGCCTAATGGACAGGGGGAATGAAAAACTGTTTTTT	CASSLMDRGNEKLFF
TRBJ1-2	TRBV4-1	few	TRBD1	TGCGCCAGCAGCCAACAAAACAGGGGCAAGGCCTATGGCTACACCTTC	CASSQQNRGKAYGYTF
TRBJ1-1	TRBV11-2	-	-	TGTGCCAGCAGCTTAACGTCGGGCACTGAAGCTTTCTTT	CASSLTSGTEAFF
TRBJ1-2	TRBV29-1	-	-	TGCAGCGTTGCAGCTCTGGGGGGATCGGGATATGGCTACACCTTC	CSVAALGGSGYGYTF
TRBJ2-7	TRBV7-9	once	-	TGTGCCAGCACTAGTTTGGGCCGCTACGAGCAGTACTTC	CASTSLGRYEQYF
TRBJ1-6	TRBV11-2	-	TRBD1	TGTGCCAGCAACCTCGACAGGGTCTATAATTCACCCCTCCACTTT	CASNLDRVYNSPLHF
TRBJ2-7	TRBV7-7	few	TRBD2	TGTGCCAGCAGCTTTAGGGCTAGCGGGGACTACGAGCAGTACTTC	CASSFRASGDYEQYF
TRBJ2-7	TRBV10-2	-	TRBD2	TGCGCCAGCAGTACGGGACTAGCGGGACTTGGTTATGACGAGCAGTACTTC	CASSTGLAGLGYDEQYF
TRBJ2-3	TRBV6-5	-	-	TGTGCCAGCAGTTACCTGGCAGACACAGATACGCAGTATTTT	CASSYLADTDTQYF
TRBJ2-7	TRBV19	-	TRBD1	TGTGCCAGTAGTATAGATCGGACAGGGTCCACCTACGAGCAGTACTTC	CASSIDRTGSTYEQYF
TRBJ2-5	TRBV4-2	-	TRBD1	TGTGCCAGCAGCCAAGAAGGGACAGGAGGACAAGAGACCCAGTACTTC	CASSQEGTGGQETQYF
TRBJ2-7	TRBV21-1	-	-	TGTGCCACCACCGAGCGGGGTCGGCACGAGCAGTACTTC	CATTERGRHEQYF
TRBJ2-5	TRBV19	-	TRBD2	TGTGCCAGTAGTCCGAAGGGACTAGCGGGAGGAGAGACCCAGTACTTC	CASSPKGLAGGETQYF
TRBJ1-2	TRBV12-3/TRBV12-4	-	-	TGTGCCAGCAGTCGGTCAGGGATTGAGGGCTACACCTTC	CASSRSGIEGYTF
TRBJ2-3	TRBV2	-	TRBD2	TGTGCCAGCAGTCTAATATTCGGGGGGACTAGCGGCAGCACAGATACGCAGTATTTT	CASSLIFGGTSGSTDTQYF
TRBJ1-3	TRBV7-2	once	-	TGTGCCAGCAGCTTAGCTTCTCAGTCTGGAAACACCATATATTTT	CASSLASQSGNTIYF
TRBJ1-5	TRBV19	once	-	TGTGCCAGTAGTATCCCCTCGGGTTATAGCAATCAGCCCCAGCATTTT	CASSIPSGYSNQPQHF
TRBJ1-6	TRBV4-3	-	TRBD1	TGCGCCAGCAGCCAAGATCCAGGGACAGGTTATAATTCACCCCTCCACTTT	CASSQDPGTGYNSPLHF
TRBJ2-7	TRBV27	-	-	TGTGCCAGCAGTTTATCTGTGGCGGGAAGGTACGAGCAGTACTTC	CASSLSVAGRYEQYF
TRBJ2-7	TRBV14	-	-	TGTGCCAGCAGTCGGAAAATCGGAGGGGAGCAGTACTTC	CASSRKIGGEQYF
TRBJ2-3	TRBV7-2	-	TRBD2	TGTGCCAGCAGCTTAGGTCTAGCGGGAGTAGATACGCAGTATTTT	CASSLGLAGVDTQYF
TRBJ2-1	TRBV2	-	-	TGTGCCAGCAGTGGATTGATGACGGGAGAAGCCTACAATGAGCAGTTCTTC	CASSGLMTGEAYNEQFF
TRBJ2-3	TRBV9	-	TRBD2	TGTGCCAGCAGCCCGGGGACTAGCGGGAGCCTTCTGGGAGATACGCAGTATTTT	CASSPGTSGSLLGDTQYF
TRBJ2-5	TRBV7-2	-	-	TGTGCCAGCAGTCTCCGTAGAGGGGAGACCCAGTACTTC	CASSLRRGETQYF
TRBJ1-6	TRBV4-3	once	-	TGCGCCAGCAGCGCCCATATCAGGTTTTCACCCCTCCACTTT	CASSAHIRFSPLHF
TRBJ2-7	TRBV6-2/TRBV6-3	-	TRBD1	TGTGCCAGCAGTTACTGGACAGGGGGCAGCGAGCAGTACTTC	CASSYWTGGSEQYF
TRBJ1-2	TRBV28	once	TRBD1	TGTGCCAGCAGTCCGGGGACAGTCTCTAACTATGGCTACACCTTC	CASSPGTVSNYGYTF